Listed below are T cell receptor beta chains from one sample, sequenced in a study of T cell responses to AZD1222 COVID-19 vaccine. TCRdb keeps only in-frame clones here, not all; method: immunoSEQ multiplex PCR. The sample includes more than 35,000 clones, about 82% of them seen just once. The starting material was peripheral blood, obtained 28 days after the second dose of the MenACWY control vaccine. These receptors all come from an adult who received the MenACWY meningococcal vaccine as a control. Each CDR3 is given with its conserved first and last residue. Some rows have no size entry. The others give once, few or many, or a class for an expanded clone.

V	J	size	CDR3
TRBV5-5	TRBJ1-5	.	CASSPRDGNQPQHF
TRBV27	TRBJ1-2	.	CASSSEGNYGYTF
TRBV5-1	TRBJ2-3	.	CASSLEGLAGEDTQYF
TRBV30	TRBJ1-1	.	CAWSRGMNTEAFF
TRBV29-1	TRBJ1-5	.	CSVPHRGTGDSHSNQPQHF
TRBV9	TRBJ1-2	.	CASSVGQYAIGYTF
TRBV5-1	TRBJ2-2	.	CASAQGGGSTGELFF
TRBV9	TRBJ1-2	.	CASSVVTGNGYTF
TRBV16	TRBJ2-2	.	CASSQHFQLFF
TRBV5-1	TRBJ2-3	.	CASSLGGTDTQYF
TRBV15	TRBJ2-3	.	CATSSQVGGVTDTQYF
TRBV21-1	TRBJ1-1	few	CASSKEKGGEDTEAFF
TRBV12-3/TRBV12-4	TRBJ2-5	.	CASSGQGETQYF
TRBV12-3/TRBV12-4	TRBJ1-5	.	CASSLWVDQPQHF
TRBV7-6	TRBJ1-5	.	CASSSRVDQPQHF
TRBV20-1	TRBJ2-1	.	CSARLPNEQFF
TRBV7-9	TRBJ2-5	.	CASSLGGRQVTQYF
TRBV29-1	TRBJ2-1	.	CSGGGSSYNEQFF
TRBV5-1	TRBJ2-3	.	CASSANFVSLDKSTDTQYF
TRBV14	TRBJ2-1	.	CASSHPREGSYNEQFF
TRBV6-5	TRBJ1-5	.	CASRPGNSNQPQHF
TRBV4-2	TRBJ2-3	once	CASSLTRTADGTDTQYF
TRBV5-1	TRBJ1-1	few	CASSFRTGGFMNTEAFF
TRBV10-3	TRBJ1-1	.	CATLGDSNTEAFF
TRBV9	TRBJ1-1	.	CASSGGWARGVEAFF
TRBV6-5	TRBJ1-2	.	CASSGQGYYGYTF
TRBV7-9	TRBJ2-1	.	CASSPPGQQIYNEQFF
TRBV9	TRBJ1-2	once	CASSLGDREYGYTF
TRBV15	TRBJ1-4	.	CATSRDPGGKLFF
TRBV9	TRBJ2-1	.	CASSLRMALGGNEQFF
TRBV6-6	TRBJ1-1	.	CASSYVAGIEHTEAFF
TRBV12-3/TRBV12-4	TRBJ2-1	.	CASSHQNPNEQFF
TRBV7-9	TRBJ2-3	.	CASSLDWVQGTDTQYF
TRBV6-2/TRBV6-3	TRBJ2-5	.	CASCSHSGLVKETQYF
TRBV19	TRBJ1-5	.	CASGRNGGNQPQHF
TRBV5-5	TRBJ1-5	few	CASSLAQYNQPQHF
TRBV4-1	TRBJ2-3	.	CASSLAEGTDTQYF
TRBV9	TRBJ2-3	.	CASSVVMLGTDTQYF
TRBV21-1	TRBJ2-5	.	CASSKGGGTQYF
TRBV6-5	TRBJ1-6	.	CASSPSAPLHF
TRBV3-1/TRBV3-2	TRBJ2-3	.	CASSQALLAGTQYF
TRBV2	TRBJ2-3	once	CASTPSGASTDTQYF
TRBV30	TRBJ2-1	.	CAWTYRGSTYNEQFF
TRBV5-1	TRBJ1-1	.	CASSLDGRGNTEAFF
TRBV12-3/TRBV12-4	TRBJ1-4	.	CASRTGEKLFF
TRBV4-1	TRBJ1-2	few	CASSQDPRGAAYGYTF
TRBV9	TRBJ1-5	.	CASNTGNSNQPQHF
TRBV14	TRBJ2-7	.	CASSFNGGTGGGYEQYF
TRBV7-9	TRBJ2-1	.	CASSFSYADEQFF
TRBV14	TRBJ1-4	.	CASSQGSLGEKLFF
TRBV7-9	TRBJ2-1	.	CASSPGLSGGETSYNEQFF